This TCR beta chain was sequenced during a study of shared clonotypes between healthy human individuals. Study-level points and caveats: Although depth was large, rarefaction showed that sequencing of the sorted subsets was incomplete.

This CDR3 has 15 amino acids. Trimming at V came to 5 bases and at J to 3 bases, leaving 4 bases not matched to a gene. Germline CDR1 is SEHNR and CDR2 is FQNEAQ (reference sequence). The table came from immunoSEQ multiplex PCR; TCRdb's copy has only in-frame clones and leaves some out. Of about 2.4 million clones listed, more than 85% are singletons. As concerns this clone: No antigen is known for it. The same CDR3 can be traced to other DNA sequences in this sample.

This TCR was sampled from a man aged 18 to 30 in good health. Some clones in this sample may be carry-over from other donors' samples. This chain links TRBV7-9 with TRBJ2-7, with 13 bases identical to TRBD2. Sequenced material: naive CD4+ T cells from PBMCs. Described subset: CD45RA+ positively selected. This CDR3 is CASSARTSGSYEQYF. The CDR3 DNA reads TGTGCCAGCAGCGCTAGGACTAGCGGGAGCTACGAGCAGTACTTC.